The 32 T cell receptor beta chains below were found in one sample sequenced in a study of blood T cell repertoires in COVID-19. Using immunoSEQ multiplex PCR, the repertoire was profiled, and TCRdb retains in-frame clones only, with some absent. The data contain 200,000 to 250,000 clones, more than 75% of them singletons. The specimen was peripheral blood. The source is a man older than 75 with acute or convalescent COVID-19.

V usage is TRBV5-1 and J usage is TRBJ2-1; 7 nucleotides align to TRBD2. The CDR3 length is 14 residues. V lost 0 bases, J lost 9 bases, and 6 bases stayed unmatched. CDR1 is SGHRS, CDR2 YFSETQ, per germline. The CDR3 nucleotides read TGCGCCAGCAGCTTGGGCGGGAGCGAGGGTGAGCAGTTCTTC. Its translation is CASSLGGSEGEQFF. Full variable domain (remainder filled in from reference TRBV5-1 and TRBJ2-1): KAGVTQTPRYLIKTRGQQVTLSCSPISGHRSVSWYQQTPGQGLQFLFEYFSETQRNKGNFPGRFSGRQFSNSRSEMNVSTLELGDSALYLCASSLGGSEGEQFFGPGTRLTVL.

The rearrangement links TRBV4-3 to TRBJ1-5, with D possibly TRBD1 on 5 matching bases. This CDR3 region has 16 residues. Germline CDR1 is LGHNA and CDR2 is YSLEER. V was cut by 0 bases and J by 1 base, with 10 bases left in between. For the CDR3, the DNA is TGCGCCAGCAGCCAAGAGGCGGGGCTGAGCAATCAGCCCCAGCATTTT. It translates to CASSQEAGLSNQPQHF.

This clone was observed a single time. This rearrangement joins TRBV18 to TRBJ1-1; D is possibly TRBD1 (5 bases). V dropped 8 bases and J dropped 7 bases, with 20 bases sitting between them. The CDR3 totals 14 residues. Germline assignment: CDR1 KGHSH and CDR2 LQKENI. The chain's CDR3 is CASVPSRGRGEAFF. CDR3 nucleotides: TGTGCCAGCGTCCCTTCTAGGGGTCGTGGTGAAGCTTTCTTT.

The chain links TRBV19 to TRBJ2-4, with 10 bases that match TRBD1. The CDR3 consists of 16 residues. Germline V gene data show CDR1 as LNHDA and CDR2 as SQIVND (reference sequence). V lost 5 bases, J lost 8 bases, and 12 bases stayed unmatched. The CDR3 loop reads CASSLTDRGLGYIQYF. The CDR3 coding sequence is TGTGCCAGTAGTTTAACCGACAGGGGGCTGGGGTACATTCAGTACTTC.

Points on this clone: A single base separates this from a much larger clone, so it may be a read error. The identical CDR3 is also encoded by other nucleotide sequences in the sample. The chain links TRBV6-5 to TRBJ1-6, with TRBD1 as a possible D gene (6 bases). Per the germline V gene, CDR1 is MNHEY and CDR2 is SVGAGI. This CDR3 spans 15 amino acids. CDR3 sequence: CASSFLGGAYSPLHF. In nucleotides, the CDR3 is TGTGCCAGCAGTTTCCTAGGGGGGGCTTATTCACCCCTCCATTTT.

In this sample, this clone turned up once. This chain joins TRBV28 and TRBJ1-4; TRBD1 matches 8 bases. V trimming: 8 bases; J trimming: 4 bases; junction bases outside the gene matches: 6. Germline CDR1 is MDHEN and CDR2 is SYDVKM. The CDR3 sequence is 14 residues long. The CDR3 reads CASQQGGYNEKLFF. The CDR3 bases are TGTGCCAGCCAACAGGGGGGCTATAATGAAAAACTGTTTTTT.

This rearrangement joins TRBV7-2 to TRBJ2-7; TRBD2 matches 14 bases. The V gene's germline CDR1 is SGHTA and CDR2 FQGNSA. V dropped 2 bases and J dropped 0; count of bases not matched to a gene: 9. The CDR3 extends over 19 amino acids. As DNA, the CDR3 is TGTGCCAGCAGCTTAAGACTAGCGGGAGGGGTACAAAGCTCCTACGAGCAGTACTTC. Translated, it gives CASSLRLAGGVQSSYEQYF.

In its sample, this clone was seen a few times. The rearrangement joins TRBV7-9 to TRBJ1-3; D is undetermined. Trimming cost V 3 bases and J 4 bases, with 4 bases left between them. Germline V gives CDR1 SEHNR, CDR2 FQNEAQ (reference sequence). The CDR3 extends over 12 amino acids. CDR3 nucleotides: TGTGCCAGCAGCTTTCAGGGAAACACCATATATTTT. This sequence encodes CASSFQGNTIYF.

The CDR3 loop is CSVEPRGQLYGYTF. In nucleotides, the CDR3 is TGCAGCGTTGAACCGAGGGGACAGCTATATGGCTACACCTTC. This chain connects TRBV29-1 to TRBJ1-2, with 7 bases aligning to TRBD1. The CDR3 totals 14 residues. Germline V CDR1 and CDR2: SQVTM, ANQGSEA. The trim removed 2 bases at V and 5 bases at J, leaving 8 bases unmatched.

The V gene is TRBV5-1, the J gene TRBJ2-7, with TRBD2 identical over 7 bases. CDR1 and CDR2 (germline): SGHRS, YFSETQ. The CDR3 runs to 15 residues. Trimming at V came to 6 bases and at J to 2 bases, leaving 11 bases not matched to a gene. This CDR3 reads CASTRREVFPYEQYF. In DNA form, the CDR3 reads TGCGCCAGCACAAGACGGGAGGTTTTTCCCTACGAGCAGTACTTC. The variable domain in full, with the rest retrieved from reference TRBV5-1 and TRBJ2-7, is KAGVTQTPRYLIKTRGQQVTLSCSPISGHRSVSWYQQTPGQGLQFLFEYFSETQRNKGNFPGRFSGRQFSNSRSEMNVSTLELGDSALYLCASTRREVFPYEQYFGPGTRLTVT.

The V and J genes are TRBV5-1 and TRBJ1-2; 8 positions match TRBD1. Germline CDR1 SGHRS, CDR2 YFSETQ. The length of the CDR3 is 15 residues. V shed 4 bases and J 5 bases; nucleotides not matched to a gene: 10. The CDR3 here is CASSPAGTGVYGYTF. Here the CDR3 DNA reads TGCGCCAGCAGCCCGGCAGGGACAGGAGTTTATGGCTACACCTTC.

This clone was detected only a few times. This chain uses TRBV28 with TRBJ2-7, with a possible D match to TRBD1 (6 bases). The germline gives CDR1 MDHEN, CDR2 SYDVKM. The CDR3 consists of 14 residues. Trimming pared 5 bases from V and 9 bases from J, leaving 20 bases between. The CDR3 region has the DNA TGTGCCAGCAGTCCCAGGGGACCTAACTTGTCGCAGTACTTC. This codes for CASSPRGPNLSQYF.

This rearrangement joins TRBV28 to TRBJ1-5; D is unclear. Germline loops: CDR1 MDHEN, CDR2 SYDVKM. Trimming took 6 bases from V and 0 from J, leaving 9 bases between them. The CDR3 extends over 14 amino acids. The CDR3 protein is CASSAAGSNQPQHF. The CDR3 nucleotides are TGTGCCAGCAGCGCGGCTGGTAGCAATCAGCCCCAGCATTTT.

This clone showed up just a few times. V and J are TRBV28 and TRBJ2-1, with D uncertain. The V and J ends lost 4 bases and 13 bases respectively, with 26 bases between them. The CDR3 runs 16 residues. Germline lookup yields CDR1 MDHEN and CDR2 SYDVKM. Here the CDR3 reads CASSSQQFTLLGYQFF. Written as DNA, the CDR3 is TGTGCCAGCAGTTCCCAGCAGTTTACTCTCTTGGGCTACCAGTTCTTC.

The CDR3 bases are TGTGCCAGCAGCCCCCCAGGGTTGGACACCGGGGAGCTGTTTTTT. It is translated as CASSPPGLDTGELFF. V usage is TRBV5-4 and J usage is TRBJ2-2, with D perhaps TRBD1 (5 bases). CDR1 is SGHNT and CDR2 is YYREEE in the germline V gene (reference sequence). Trimming removed 4 bases at V and 3 bases at J, with 13 bases between. The CDR3 is 15 residues long.

This sequence joins TRBV19 and TRBJ1-5; D is unresolved. CDR1 and CDR2 (germline): LNHDA, SQIVND (reference sequence). Trimming took 5 bases from V and 2 from J, leaving 16 bases between them. This CDR3 has 16 residues. CDR3 amino acids: CASSPGGWVGNQPQHF. CDR3 DNA sequence: TGTGCCAGTAGTCCCGGCGGTTGGGTGGGCAATCAGCCCCAGCATTTT. The variable domain in full, with the rest retrieved from reference TRBV19 and TRBJ1-5, is DGGITQSPKYLFRKEGQNVTLSCEQNLNHDAMYWYRQDPGQGLRLIYYSQIVNDFQKGDIAEGYSVSREKKESFPLTVTSAQKNPTAFYLCASSPGGWVGNQPQHFGDGTRLSIL.

The CDR3 nucleotides are TGTGCCAGCAGGGGGGGGGTAGGTGAAGCTTTCTTT. Its protein product is CASRGGVGEAFF. The chain couples TRBV6-5 to TRBJ1-1, with a tentative D call TRBD1 (5 bases). Trimming stripped 6 bases from V and 7 bases from J, with 12 bases between. This CDR3 is built from 12 residues. Germline V CDR1 and CDR2: MNHEY, SVGAGI.

This clone was recorded only once. CDR3 nucleotides: TGTGCCAGCAGCCAAGGTCGAGTACCTAACTACGAGCAGTACTTC. Encoded protein: CASSQGRVPNYEQYF. The chain recombines TRBV14 with TRBJ2-7; D uncertain. This CDR3 contains 15 residues. The V gene's germline CDR1 is SGHDN and CDR2 FVKESK. The V end lost 1 base, the J end lost 3 bases, and 13 bases lay between the germline ends.

This chain links TRBV10-2 with TRBJ2-1, with 10 nucleotides matching TRBD2. The CDR3 runs 13 residues. Germline CDR1 WSHSY, CDR2 SAAADI. V dropped 8 bases and J dropped 13; count of bases not matched to a gene: 11. The DNA of the CDR3 is TGCGCCAGCCTTCCTAGCGGGGGAGGTTATCAGTTCTTC. This translates into CASLPSGGGYQFF.

This clone was picked up a small number of times. The J gene is TRBJ2-3, the V gene TRBV28, with 7 positions matching TRBD1. The CDR3 totals 14 residues. Germline CDR1 and CDR2: MDHEN and SYDVKM. J was trimmed by 5 bases and V by 10 bases; bases with no gene match: 12. This CDR3 is CAIPRQGLKDTQYF. CDR3 coding DNA: TGTGCCATCCCTCGACAGGGTTTAAAAGATACGCAGTATTTT. Based on the CDR3 plus reference TRBV28 and TRBJ2-3, the full variable domain is DVKVTQSSRYLVKRTGEKVFLECVQDMDHENMFWYRQDPGLGLRLIYFSYDVKMKEKGDIPEGYSVSREKKERFSLILESASTNQTSMYLCAIPRQGLKDTQYFGPGTRLTVL.

The J gene is TRBJ2-7, the V gene TRBV27, with 10 bases fitting TRBD1. Germline V gene lookup returns CDR1 MNHEY and CDR2 SMNVEV (reference sequence). CDR3 size: 16 residues. The V gene end was trimmed by 5 bases and the J gene end by 1 base; junction bases not matched to a gene: 8. The CDR3 DNA follows: TGTGCCAGCAGTCCTAGACAGGGGGCTCCATCCTACGAGCAGTACTTC. This sequence encodes CASSPRQGAPSYEQYF.

The chain joins TRBV6-6 to TRBJ1-1; TRBD1 matches at 7 bases. This CDR3 region has 15 residues. Germline CDR1 is MNHNY and CDR2 is SVGAGI (reference sequence). Trimming at V came to 7 bases and at J to 1 base, leaving 9 bases not matched to a gene. CDR3 sequence (DNA): TGTGCCAGCAACGACAACAGGGGCAAGAACACTGAAGCTTTCTTT. Translating gives CASNDNRGKNTEAFF.

The chain links TRBV12-3 or TRBV12-4 to TRBJ1-2; the match to TRBD1 covers 10 bases. The CDR3 contains 13 residues. J lost 8 bases, V lost 5 bases, and 5 bases had no gene match. CDR3 residues: CASSPGQGFGYTF. The CDR3 coding sequence is TGTGCCAGCAGTCCGGGACAGGGGTTCGGCTACACCTTC.

The chain joins TRBV7-9 to TRBJ2-7; the match to TRBD1 covers 9 bases. J was trimmed by 7 bases and V by 3 bases; bases with no gene match: 10. Per germline, CDR1 SEHNR and CDR2 FQNEAQ (reference sequence). The CDR3 covers 15 residues. The CDR3 protein is CASSLAGTGMGEQYF. CDR3 sequence (DNA): TGTGCCAGCAGCTTGGCCGGGACAGGGATGGGAGAGCAGTACTTC. Supplemented by reference TRBV7-9 and TRBJ2-7, the full variable domain reads DTGVSQNPRHKITKRGQNVTFRCDPISEHNRLYWYRQTLGQGPEFLTYFQNEAQLEKSRLLSDRFSAERPKGSFSTLEIQRTEQGDSAMYLCASSLAGTGMGEQYFGPGTRLTVT.

This clone was detected only a few times. The chain is built from TRBV19 and TRBJ2-7; 7 bases are shared with TRBD1. CDR1 is LNHDA and CDR2 is SQIVND in the germline V gene (reference sequence). The CDR3 runs 15 residues. The trim removed 9 bases at V and 0 bases at J, leaving 11 bases unmatched. CDR3 bases: TGTGCCAGCGCATCAAGGGACAGCTACTCCTACGAGCAGTACTTC. Protein sequence: CASASRDSYSYEQYF.

The chain recombines TRBV5-1 with TRBJ2-7; D ambiguous. V gave up 5 bases and J gave up 2 bases, with 11 bases separating them. The CDR3 is 13 amino acids. Germline V gene data show CDR1 as SGHRS and CDR2 as YFSETQ. For the CDR3, the DNA is TGCGCCAGCAGGGTAACAAGTACCTACGAGCAGTACTTC. It encodes CASRVTSTYEQYF.

The CDR3 DNA follows: TGTGCCAGTAGTATACTTGCGGGACGTACCTACAATGAGCAGTTCTTC. Translating it yields CASSILAGRTYNEQFF. This rearrangement joins TRBV19 to TRBJ2-1; a weak D match, TRBD2 (6 bases). V was pared by 2 bases and J by 2 bases, with 13 bases between. Germline V gives CDR1 LNHDA, CDR2 SQIVND (reference sequence). CDR3 length equals 16 residues. Together with reference TRBV19 and TRBJ2-1, the CDR3 gives the full variable domain: DGGITQSPKYLFRKEGQNVTLSCEQNLNHDAMYWYRQDPGQGLRLIYYSQIVNDFQKGDIAEGYSVSREKKESFPLTVTSAQKNPTAFYLCASSILAGRTYNEQFFGPGTRLTVL.

This sequence joins TRBV28 and TRBJ1-5; D call uncertain. Looked up from germline, CDR1 is MDHEN and CDR2 is SYDVKM. This CDR3 has 16 amino acids. V was pared by 4 bases and J by 0 bases, with 13 bases between. The CDR3: CASSSSQFSSNQPQHF. In DNA form, the CDR3 reads TGTGCCAGCAGTTCATCCCAATTTTCTAGCAATCAGCCCCAGCATTTT.

The rearrangement uses TRBV10-3 and TRBJ2-4, with 7 bases identical to TRBD1. J gave up 0 bases and V 5 bases, and 7 bases lay outside the gene matches. This CDR3 has 16 amino acids. Per the germline V gene, CDR1 is ENHRY and CDR2 is SYGVKD. Here the CDR3 reads CAISRGDRLAKNIQYF. The CDR3 DNA sequence: TGTGCCATCAGTAGAGGGGACAGACTAGCCAAAAACATTCAGTACTTC.

The chain joins TRBV18 to TRBJ1-2; maybe TRBD1 (6 bases). Trimming took off 3 bases at V and 2 bases at J, with 10 bases between the two ends. Germline CDR1 and CDR2: KGHSH and LQKENI. This CDR3 has 14 residues. Here the CDR3 reads CASSPDRNNYGYTF. DNA of the CDR3: TGTGCCAGCTCACCGGACAGAAACAACTATGGCTACACCTTC.

The chain is built from TRBV3-1 (or the pseudogene TRBV3-2) and TRBJ1-5, with 8 nucleotides matching TRBD1. V shed 4 bases, J shed 11 bases, and the junction held 10 bases outside the gene matches. The V gene's germline CDR1 is LGHDT and CDR2 YNNKEL (reference sequence). The CDR3 is 14 residues long. The CDR3 reads CASSPGTRGQSQHF. The CDR3 DNA reads TGTGCCAGCAGCCCCGGGACCAGGGGGCAGTCCCAGCATTTT.

V gene TRBV29-1 combines with J gene TRBJ1-4; unclear D gene. V lost 4 bases and J 3 bases, leaving 6 bases between the germline ends. The germline gives CDR1 SQVTM, CDR2 ANQGSEA. The CDR3 sequence is 12 residues long. The CDR3 is CSVGLANEKLFF. CDR3 sequence (DNA): TGCAGCGTTGGGCTCGCTAATGAAAAACTGTTTTTT.